This T cell receptor beta chain was profiled in a study of immune evolution from preneoplasia to lung adenocarcinoma. General study results and limits: Normal lung had the highest top T cell clone frequencies. Normal lung had highest clonality; later lesions appeared denser, more diverse.

With respect to this clone: The antigen remains unidentified.

The CDR3 has 15 amino acids. The V segment lost 1 base and the J segment 7 bases; nucleotides outside the gene matches: 2. The germline CDR1 and CDR2 sequences are SGHNT and YYREEE (reference sequence). H&E slides confirmed each diagnosis, reviewed by two pathologists independently. The assay was immunoSEQ multiplex PCR, and TCRdb's table has in-frame clones only and misses some. The sample holds about 8,000 clones, around 80% seen once. The sample was FFPE adjacent normal lung tissue. J is TRBJ2-1 and V is TRBV5-4, with 13 bases aligning to TRBD2. The TCR comes from a person in their 70s with lung adenocarcinoma. CDR3 nucleotide sequence: TGTGCCAGCAGCTTGTGGGGACTAGCGGGGAATGAGCAGTTCTTC. Its translation is CASSLWGLAGNEQFF.